The clone carrying this TCR beta chain showed up many times. Its antigen is currently unknown. The data stem from a study of T cells after yellow fever vaccination. The overall study: The fractions with low cell numbers were processed using SMART-Seq v4 Ultra Low Input.

UMIs were added to TCR cDNA along with a universal primer site when it was made by 5'RACE template switching. TCRdb redid the calling of the 5' RACE reads with MiXCR, one entry per CDR3 protein. The table lists under 150,000 distinct CDR3 sequences, roughly 8% of them singletons. The V segment lost 6 bases and the J segment 7 bases; nucleotides outside the gene matches: 9. CDR1 and CDR2 (germline): KGHSH, LQKENI. The CDR3 is 14 amino acids. Study-level results: Primary-vaccination clones mostly resurfaced post-booster (nearly 97% CD4, approximately 89% CD8).

The sequencing here drew on CD4+ T cells sorted from PBMCs, taken 5 days after the yellow fever booster vaccination. The clonotype originates from a man aged 25 to 40 who received the YFV17D yellow fever vaccine. The V and J genes are TRBV18 and TRBJ1-2, with 9 bases aligning to TRBD1. The chain's CDR3 is CASSQGQGIVGYTF. The CDR3 DNA sequence: TGTGCCAGCTCGCAGGGACAGGGAATAGTTGGCTACACCTTC.